The 29 T cell receptor beta chains listed next were all sequenced from one sample in a study of beta chain features in type 1 diabetes. Overall study results and limits: Type 1 diabetes patients had moderately but significantly shorter TCRB CDR3s in all four CD4+ subsets.

Expressed TCRB transcripts got sequenced, as all isolated RNA was reverse transcribed. The protocol was immunoSEQ multiplex PCR, while the TCRdb copy is restricted to in-frame clones and leaves out a portion. Here the sample spans about 260,000 clones, roughly 20% being singletons. Which antigens these TCRs recognize remains unknown. What was sequenced was naive CD4+ T cells from blood. The receptors were gathered from a woman between 35 and 50 years old with type 1 diabetes.

This chain uses TRBV4-1 with TRBJ2-6, with 9 bases that match TRBD1. This CDR3 comprises 18 residues. Germline loops: CDR1 MGHRA, CDR2 YSYEKL. The V gene end was trimmed by 2 bases and the J gene end by 1 base; junction bases not matched to a gene: 6. Here the CDR3 reads CASSQTGTGSSGANVLTF. The CDR3 nucleotides read TGCGCCAGCAGCCAAACCGGGACAGGGTCTTCTGGGGCCAACGTCCTGACTTTC.

V is TRBV5-1 and J is TRBJ2-1; 9 bases fit TRBD1. The CDR3 totals 15 residues. Looked up from germline, CDR1 is SGHRS and CDR2 is YFSETQ. J was trimmed by 8 bases and V by 2 bases; bases with no gene match: 8. The CDR3 DNA reads as TGCGCCAGCAGCTTACTAGGGGACAGGGAGGATGAGCAGTTCTTC. This translates into CASSLLGDREDEQFF.

This clone has only a few counts. The rearrangement joins TRBV4-3 to TRBJ1-3; no firm D call. CDR3 size: 16 residues. V lost 0 bases to trimming and J lost 0 bases, with 9 bases between them. Germline CDR1 LGHNA, CDR2 YSLEER. Written as DNA, the CDR3 is TGCGCCAGCAGCCAAGAGGCCACCTTCTCTGGAAACACCATATATTTT. It translates to CASSQEATFSGNTIYF.

This clone was observed a handful of times. This sequence joins TRBV6-5 and TRBJ1-2; D perhaps matches TRBD1 (5 bases). Germline V gene lookup returns CDR1 MNHEY and CDR2 SVGAGI. Trimming left V 2 bases short and J 5 bases short, with 12 bases between. The CDR3 covers 14 residues. The CDR3 here is CASSYGDGGYGYTF. The DNA of the CDR3 is TGTGCCAGCAGTTACGGTGACGGGGGATATGGCTACACCTTC.

The V gene is TRBV5-1, the J gene TRBJ2-1; 11 nucleotides match TRBD2. V dropped 4 bases and J dropped 9; count of bases not matched to a gene: 9. Germline CDR1 SGHRS, CDR2 YFSETQ. The CDR3 totals 15 residues. The CDR3 DNA is TGCGCCAGCAGCCCTACTAGCGGGAGTCTTGGTGAGCAGTTCTTC. It yields the protein CASSPTSGSLGEQFF.

This clone was seen a few times. CDR3 loop: CASSVLDSPRNTEAFF. In nucleotides, the CDR3 is TGTGCCAGCAGCGTTCTGGACAGCCCAAGGAACACTGAAGCTTTCTTT. The V and J genes are TRBV9 and TRBJ1-1, with D possibly being TRBD1 (6 bases). V lost 2 bases and J lost 1, with 15 bases in between. Per germline, CDR1 SGDLS and CDR2 YYNGEE. The CDR3 runs 16 residues. The full variable domain, with the rest looked up from reference TRBV9 and TRBJ1-1, is DSGVTQTPKHLITATGQRVTLRCSPRSGDLSVYWYQQSLDQGLQFLIQYYNGEERAKGNILERFSAQQFPDLHSELNLSSLELGDSALYFCASSVLDSPRNTEAFFGQGTRLTVV.

This clone has just a few counts. The chain combines TRBV29-1 with TRBJ1-1, with D tentatively TRBD1 (6 bases). The CDR3 consists of 12 residues. With 6 bases removed from V and 2 bases from J, the gap between germline ends came to 10 bases. CDR1 and CDR2 from the germline V gene are SQVTM and ANQGSEA. The CDR3 loop is CSVRTDNTEAFF. As DNA, the CDR3 is TGCAGCGTGCGGACAGACAACACTGAAGCTTTCTTT. Complete variable domain (other parts from reference TRBV29-1 and TRBJ1-1): SAVISQKPSRDICQRGTSLTIQCQVDSQVTMMFWYRQQPGQSLTLIATANQGSEATYESGFVIDKFPISRPNLTFSTLTVSNMSPEDSSIYLCSVRTDNTEAFFGQGTRLTVV.

This clone was counted only a few times. The V and J genes are TRBV2 and TRBJ1-4; D is perhaps TRBD1 (6 bases). V was pared by 6 bases and J by 2 bases, with 13 bases between. The CDR3 length is 15 residues. Germline values: CDR1 SNHLY, CDR2 FYNNEI. This CDR3 reads CASSLDRPTNEKLFF. CDR3 DNA: TGTGCCAGCAGCCTCGACAGGCCGACTAATGAAAAACTGTTTTTT.

The chain couples TRBV20-1 to TRBJ2-1; no clear D gene. The ends were cut back, 2 bases at V and 6 bases at J, with 5 bases in the middle. Germline V CDR1 and CDR2: DFQATT, SNEGSKA (reference sequence). CDR3 length: 11 residues. The CDR3: CSARLSNEQFF. The CDR3 DNA is TGCAGTGCTAGACTCTCCAATGAGCAGTTCTTC.

The V gene is TRBV4-1, the J gene TRBJ2-1, with 14 nucleotides matching TRBD2. The ends lost 3 bases at V and 7 bases at J; junction bases unmatched: 8. The CDR3 has 17 amino acids. Germline loops: CDR1 MGHRA, CDR2 YSYEKL. CDR3 in amino acids: CASSQGGLAGVLNEQFF. For the CDR3, the DNA is TGCGCCAGCAGCCAGGGGGGACTAGCGGGAGTTTTAAATGAGCAGTTCTTC.

This sequence joins TRBV4-3 and TRBJ2-5; tentatively, D is TRBD1 (6 bases). V was shortened by 0 bases and J by 7 bases, with 6 bases between the two germline ends. Germline V CDR1 and CDR2: LGHNA, YSLEER. This CDR3 is 12 amino acids long. CDR3 in DNA: TGCGCCAGCAGCCAAGAAGGGGGGACCCAGTACTTC. This gives the protein CASSQEGGTQYF.

The chain recombines TRBV19 with TRBJ2-6; no reliable D call. Per germline, CDR1 LNHDA and CDR2 SQIVND (reference sequence). This CDR3 spans 15 amino acids. The V gene lost 3 bases and the J gene lost 0 bases, with 6 bases spanning the gap. The CDR3 sequence: CASSIGSSGANVLTF. The CDR3 region has the DNA TGTGCCAGTAGTATCGGTAGCTCTGGGGCCAACGTCCTGACTTTC.

The chain combines TRBV4-3 with TRBJ2-1; D possibly corresponds to TRBD2 (5 bases). The CDR3 is 15 amino acids. Germline loops: CDR1 LGHNA, CDR2 YSLEER. With 1 base removed from V and 6 bases from J, the gap between germline ends came to 13 bases. CDR3 sequence: CASSQAGSRANEQFF. The CDR3 nucleotides are TGCGCCAGCAGCCAAGCGGGGTCTCGGGCCAATGAGCAGTTCTTC.

V gene TRBV30 combines with J gene TRBJ2-3; tentative D call: TRBD2 (5 bases). V was clipped by 0 bases and J by 4 bases, with 11 bases between them. This CDR3 comprises 14 residues. CDR1 is GTSNPN, CDR2 SVGIG, per germline (reference sequence). CDR3 sequence reads: CAWSVGSRSDTQYF. CDR3 sequence (DNA): TGTGCCTGGAGTGTTGGGAGTAGGTCAGATACGCAGTATTTT.

CDR3 nucleotide sequence: TGTGCCAGCAGCTTGTTAGCGGGAGGCTCCTACAATGAGCAGTTCTTC. Amino acid sequence: CASSLLAGGSYNEQFF. The V gene is TRBV7-2, the J gene TRBJ2-1, with 10 bases identical to TRBD2. The length of the CDR3 is 16 residues. V lost 3 bases to trimming and J lost 0 bases; unmatched junction nucleotides: 2. Germline V gene lookup returns CDR1 SGHTA and CDR2 FQGNSA.

The V and J genes are TRBV9 and TRBJ1-3; D possibly corresponds to TRBD1 (6 bases). In germline, CDR1 is SGDLS, CDR2 YYNGEE. Trimming shortened V by 3 bases and J by 2 bases, and 9 bases separated the two germline ends. The CDR3 sequence is 14 residues long. The CDR3 sequence: CASSEGTPGNTIYF. The CDR3 nucleotides read TGTGCCAGCAGCGAAGGGACACCTGGAAACACCATATATTTT.

The chain recombines TRBV4-1 with TRBJ2-3; 7 positions agree with TRBD2. Germline V gene lookup returns CDR1 MGHRA and CDR2 YSYEKL. J gave up 2 bases and V 0 bases, and 8 bases lay outside the gene matches. The CDR3 consists of 17 residues. DNA of the CDR3: TGCGCCAGCAGCCAAGATGGGCGGCGGGGGTTCACAGATACGCAGTATTTT. Its protein is CASSQDGRRGFTDTQYF.

This clone came up a few times. V gene TRBV4-1 combines with J gene TRBJ1-1; D gene unclear. The V gene lost 1 base and the J gene lost 0 bases, with 9 bases spanning the gap. This CDR3 has 15 residues. Germline CDR1 is MGHRA and CDR2 is YSYEKL. As DNA, the CDR3 is TGCGCCAGCAGCCAAGCTAGGACTGTGAACACTGAAGCTTTCTTT. The encoded protein is CASSQARTVNTEAFF.

The chain links TRBV28 to TRBJ2-7; 7 nucleotides agree with TRBD1. This CDR3 has 15 amino acids. The V segment lost 6 bases and the J segment 5 bases; nucleotides outside the gene matches: 13. Per the germline V gene, CDR1 is MDHEN and CDR2 is SYDVKM. The CDR3 loop is CASSRQDRVGDEQYF. Here the CDR3 DNA reads TGTGCCAGCAGCCGGCAAGACAGGGTAGGGGACGAGCAGTACTTC.

The CDR3 reads CASSLSSGGGYNEQFF. CDR3 in DNA: TGTGCCAGCAGTTTATCTAGCGGGGGGGGCTACAATGAGCAGTTCTTC. The rearrangement uses TRBV28 and TRBJ2-1, with TRBD2 matching 12 bases. Trimming removed 1 base from V and 3 bases from J; junction bases left unmatched: 1. This CDR3 region has 16 residues. From germline, CDR1 is MDHEN and CDR2 SYDVKM.

The chain recombines TRBV7-2 with TRBJ2-7; 8 positions agree with TRBD1. From germline, CDR1 is SGHTA and CDR2 FQGNSA. There are 15 residues in the CDR3. J gave up 1 base and V 7 bases, and 9 bases lay outside the gene matches. The CDR3 region has the DNA TGTGCCAGCACCCAGGCAGGGGGCGGATCCTACGAGCAGTACTTC. This codes for CASTQAGGGSYEQYF. Full variable domain (remainder filled in from reference TRBV7-2 and TRBJ2-7): GAGVSQSPSNKVTEKGKDVELRCDPISGHTALYWYRQSLGQGLEFLIYFQGNSAPDKSGLPSDRFSAERTGGSVSTLTIQRTQQEDSAVYLCASTQAGGGSYEQYFGPGTRLTVT.

V is TRBV30 and J is TRBJ2-1; 15 bases fit TRBD2. V shed 0 bases, J shed 10 bases, and the junction held 10 bases outside the gene matches. Germline V gene sequence: CDR1 GTSNPN, CDR2 SVGIG (reference sequence). The CDR3 loop spans 17 amino acids. CDR3 in DNA: TGTGCCTGGAGTGTATCCCGGACTAGCGGGAGGGTAAAGGAGCAGTTCTTC. Protein product: CAWSVSRTSGRVKEQFF.

This chain joins TRBV27 and TRBJ2-7, with 8 positions matching TRBD1. Looked up from germline, CDR1 is MNHEY and CDR2 is SMNVEV (reference sequence). J lost 5 bases, V lost 5 bases, and 5 bases had no gene match. This CDR3 comprises 13 residues. In DNA form, the CDR3 reads TGTGCCAGCAGTGTGGGACAGGTCAACGAGCAGTACTTC. Translated, it gives CASSVGQVNEQYF.

This chain connects TRBV29-1 to TRBJ1-1, with D tentatively TRBD1 (5 bases). The CDR3 covers 13 residues. Trimming removed 6 bases from V and 4 bases from J, with 15 bases in between. CDR1 is SQVTM, CDR2 ANQGSEA, per germline. The CDR3 nucleotides read TGCAGCGTGCCGGATGGGGCTGGCACTGAAGCTTTCTTT. This sequence encodes CSVPDGAGTEAFF.

This clone was seen a few times. The chain couples TRBV19 to TRBJ1-2; D remains ambiguous. The CDR3 sequence is 13 residues long. The V end was cut by 4 bases, the J end by 10 bases, with 16 bases between. The germline CDR1 and CDR2 sequences are LNHDA and SQIVND (reference sequence). CDR3 sequence (DNA): TGTGCCAGTAGTACCAGCGGATTGAGGACCTACACCTTC. Its translation: CASSTSGLRTYTF.

CDR3: CASSSGGGIGYEQYF. The CDR3 DNA follows: TGTGCCAGCAGCTCAGGGGGTGGCATAGGCTACGAGCAGTACTTC. The gene calls are TRBV7-3 and TRBJ2-7, with 7 bases that match TRBD1. Germline V gene lookup returns CDR1 SGHTA and CDR2 FQGTGA. Trimming at V came to 4 bases and at J to 3 bases, leaving 9 bases not matched to a gene. This CDR3 region has 15 residues. Supplemented by reference TRBV7-3 and TRBJ2-7, the full variable domain reads GAGVSQTPSNKVTEKGKYVELRCDPISGHTALYWYRQSLGQGPEFLIYFQGTGAADDSGLPNDRFFAVRPEGSVSTLKIQRTERGDSAVYLCASSSGGGIGYEQYFGPGTRLTVT.

The chain uses TRBV5-1 and TRBJ2-5; D is perhaps TRBD2 (6 bases). The CDR3 is made up of 14 amino acids. V lost 0 bases, J lost 6 bases, and 12 bases lay in between. From germline, CDR1 is SGHRS and CDR2 YFSETQ. The CDR3 DNA reads as TGCGCCAGCAGCTTGGAAGGAGGGCTAAAGACCCAGTACTTC. Residues: CASSLEGGLKTQYF.

J is TRBJ1-1 and V is TRBV9, with D perhaps TRBD1 (5 bases). Germline loops: CDR1 SGDLS, CDR2 YYNGEE. The CDR3 consists of 14 residues. V was cut by 0 bases and J by 5 bases, with 11 bases left in between. The CDR3 protein is CASSVAGGNTEAFF. In nucleotides, the CDR3 is TGTGCCAGCAGCGTAGCGGGGGGGAATACTGAAGCTTTCTTT.

In this sample, this clone turned up once. The chain is built from TRBV25-1 and TRBJ2-7, with unresolved D. Germline V gene sequence: CDR1 MGHDK, CDR2 SYGVNS. The CDR3 is 15 amino acids. V gave up 5 bases and J gave up 0 bases, with 14 bases separating them. In nucleotides, the CDR3 is TGTGCCAGCAGTCTCCACGGGTCGCCCTCCTACGAGCAGTACTTC. Its protein is CASSLHGSPSYEQYF.